The 7 T cell receptor beta chains given below trace back to one sample, sequenced in a study of T cell responses to AZD1222 COVID-19 vaccine. Libraries were prepared by immunoSEQ multiplex PCR; TCRdb keeps only in-frame clonotypes and omits some of them. The sample holds roughly 69,000 clones, roughly 80% seen once. The specimen comprised peripheral blood, sampled 28 days after the second AZD1222 dose. Every receptor here comes from an adult who received the AZD1222 COVID-19 vaccine.

The J gene is TRBJ2-3, the V gene TRBV5-4, with TRBD2 identical over 9 bases. V lost 4 bases to trimming and J lost 0 bases; unmatched junction nucleotides: 3. Per the germline V gene, CDR1 is SGHNT and CDR2 is YYREEE (reference sequence). This CDR3 is built from 15 residues. CDR3 DNA: TGTGCCAGCAGCCTAACTAGCGGGAGCACAGATACGCAGTATTTT. It is translated as CASSLTSGSTDTQYF.

In this sample, this clone turned up a few times. The chain couples TRBV6-5 to TRBJ1-2, with TRBD1 identical over 8 bases. The CDR3 runs to 14 residues. Per germline, CDR1 MNHEY and CDR2 SVGAGI. V was clipped by 6 bases and J by 8 bases; unmatched bases: 11. Here the CDR3 DNA reads TGTGCCAGCAGGCATCAGACAGGGGTGGAGGGCTACACCTTC. Residues: CASRHQTGVEGYTF.

This rearrangement joins TRBV30 to TRBJ2-7; 8 nucleotides agree with TRBD1. The V segment lost 2 bases and the J segment 12 bases; nucleotides outside the gene matches: 9. In germline, CDR1 is GTSNPN, CDR2 SVGIG (reference sequence). The CDR3 runs 12 residues. CDR3 region: CAWSIAGTGPYF. The CDR3 DNA reads as TGTGCCTGGAGTATTGCCGGGACAGGACCGTACTTC. Drawing the rest from reference TRBV30 and TRBJ2-7, the complete variable domain is SQTIHQWPATLVQPVGSPLSLECTVEGTSNPNLYWYRQAAGRGLQLLFYSVGIGQISSEVPQNLSASRPQDRQFILSSKKLLLSDSGFYLCAWSIAGTGPYFGPGTRLTVT.

This rearrangement joins TRBV27 to TRBJ1-1; D gene ambiguous. Germline assignment: CDR1 MNHEY and CDR2 SMNVEV (reference sequence). V dropped 6 bases and J dropped 5 bases, with 7 bases sitting between them. The CDR3 is made up of 11 amino acids. CDR3 bases: TGTGCCAGCAGCACGCGAACTGAAGCTTTCTTT. Its protein product is CASSTRTEAFF.

This chain joins TRBV7-9 and TRBJ2-3; D may be TRBD2 (5 bases). CDR3 size: 14 residues. CDR1 is SEHNR, CDR2 FQNEAQ, per germline (reference sequence). Trimming took off 5 bases at V and 0 bases at J, with 9 bases between the two ends. CDR3 residues: CASSPSGSTDTQYF. The CDR3 DNA reads TGTGCCAGCAGCCCGTCGGGGAGCACAGATACGCAGTATTTT.

The chain links TRBV5-6 to TRBJ2-5; either TRBD1 or TRBD2 may supply D (5 bases each). The V gene's germline CDR1 is SGHDT and CDR2 YYEEEE. The CDR3 spans 13 residues. V was cut by 1 base and J by 4 bases, with 8 bases left in between. CDR3 nucleotides: TGTGCCAGCAGCTTGTCGGGGCGAGAGACCCAGTACTTC. Amino acids: CASSLSGRETQYF.

The chain carries TRBV30 and TRBJ1-1; a possible D gene is TRBD1 (5 bases). V gave up 3 bases and J gave up 0 bases, with 11 bases separating them. The germline V gene encodes CDR1 GTSNPN and CDR2 SVGIG (reference sequence). The CDR3 spans 14 residues. The CDR3 region has the DNA TGTGCCTGGAGGGGACCCACGATGAACACTGAAGCTTTCTTT. Its translation is CAWRGPTMNTEAFF.